These 20 T cell receptor beta chains came from one sample sequenced in a study of post-analysis software for immune sequencing data. Study-wide points: The study found TRBV5-6, TRBV5-1 and TRBV20-1 among five or six TRBV segments more frequent in patients than controls.

Antigens for these TCRs are unknown. TCR beta cDNA libraries included unique molecular identifiers. TCRdb independently ran MiXCR on the PCR reads; one entry per CDR3 protein. The data contain more than 450,000 distinct CDR3 sequences, 34% of them singletons. The sequenced material came from blood. These receptors all come from a girl aged 2-17 years with multiple sclerosis.

This clonotype was counted a few times. The chain is built from TRBV12-3 or TRBV12-4 and TRBJ2-7; 8 bases are a match to TRBD1. V lost 5 bases and J lost 2; bases outside the gene matches: 5. The CDR3 consists of 14 residues. The CDR3 loop is CASSPTGAPYEQYF. The CDR3 bases are TGTGCCAGCAGTCCGACAGGGGCCCCCTACGAGCAGTACTTC.

This clonotype turned up a few times. The gene calls are TRBV15 and TRBJ2-1; D may be TRBD2 (7 bases). CDR3 length: 13 residues. V was trimmed by 6 bases and J by 8 bases, leaving 14 bases between them. Germline V gene lookup returns CDR1 LNHNV and CDR2 YYDKDF (reference sequence). The DNA of the CDR3 is TGTGCCACCAGTAAGGGGGGGGAAGATGAGCAGTTCTTC. This encodes CATSKGGEDEQFF.

This rearrangement joins TRBV6-5 to TRBJ2-5, with 8 bases that match TRBD1. The CDR3 runs 13 residues. Germline CDR1 is MNHEY and CDR2 is SVGAGI. After removal of 6 bases from V and 6 bases from J, the junction contained 6 bases not matched to a gene. The CDR3 DNA sequence: TGTGCCAGCAGGTCGACAGGGGAGAAGACCCAGTACTTC. It encodes CASRSTGEKTQYF.

This clonotype was observed a few times. The chain links TRBV5-1 to TRBJ2-7; 7 positions agree with TRBD1. There are 15 residues in the CDR3. Germline V CDR1 and CDR2: SGHRS, YFSETQ. The J segment lost 7 bases and the V segment lost 1 base, leaving 11 bases of the junction unmatched. For the CDR3, the DNA is TGCGCCAGCAGCTTGCTACAAGACAGGGCGCGGGAGCAGTACTTC. Translation: CASSLLQDRAREQYF. Full variable domain (remainder filled in from reference TRBV5-1 and TRBJ2-7): KAGVTQTPRYLIKTRGQQVTLSCSPISGHRSVSWYQQTPGQGLQFLFEYFSETQRNKGNFPGRFSGRQFSNSRSEMNVSTLELGDSALYLCASSLLQDRAREQYFGPGTRLTVT.

The chain is built from TRBV3-1 and TRBJ2-3, with a weak D call TRBD1 (5 bases). The V gene lost 1 base and the J gene lost 0 bases, with 11 bases spanning the gap. The CDR3 sequence is 16 residues long. CDR1 is LGHDT, CDR2 YNNKEL, per germline (reference sequence). The CDR3 reads CASSQVRVASTDTQYF. The CDR3, as DNA: TGTGCCAGCAGCCAAGTCAGGGTAGCTAGCACAGATACGCAGTATTTT.

This sequence joins TRBV25-1 and TRBJ2-7; no definite D call. Germline lookup yields CDR1 MGHDK and CDR2 SYGVNS. The V gene lost 3 bases and the J gene lost 4 bases, with 10 bases spanning the gap. The CDR3 is 13 residues long. CDR3 coding DNA: TGTGCCAGCAGTGATTTTCCGGATTACGAGCAGTACTTC. This sequence encodes CASSDFPDYEQYF.

V and J are TRBV20-1 and TRBJ2-7; perhaps TRBD2 as D (5 bases). Per germline, CDR1 DFQATT and CDR2 SNEGSKA (reference sequence). This CDR3 region has 16 residues. The V gene lost 0 bases and the J gene lost 0 bases, with 15 bases spanning the gap. This CDR3 is CSARDSRGRNSYEQYF. In DNA form, the CDR3 reads TGCAGTGCTAGAGATTCCCGGGGTAGAAACTCCTACGAGCAGTACTTC.

This clonotype turned up a few times. V and J are TRBV15 and TRBJ2-7; unclear D gene. Germline lookup yields CDR1 LNHNV and CDR2 YYDKDF (reference sequence). V gave up 6 bases and J gave up 6 bases, with 12 bases separating them. The CDR3 runs 12 residues. The DNA of the CDR3 is TGTGCCACCAGGAAGGTCGGAAGCGAGCAGTACTTC. Amino acids: CATRKVGSEQYF.

J is TRBJ2-3 and V is TRBV28, with 7 nucleotides matching TRBD2. The ends lost 6 bases at V and 7 bases at J; junction bases unmatched: 7. CDR3 length: 13 amino acids. Germline V gene lookup returns CDR1 MDHEN and CDR2 SYDVKM. The CDR3: CASSLGGVNTQYF. The CDR3 DNA follows: TGTGCCAGCAGCTTGGGGGGGGTAAATACGCAGTATTTT. Full variable domain (missing parts from reference TRBV28 and TRBJ2-3): DVKVTQSSRYLVKRTGEKVFLECVQDMDHENMFWYRQDPGLGLRLIYFSYDVKMKEKGDIPEGYSVSREKKERFSLILESASTNQTSMYLCASSLGGVNTQYFGPGTRLTVL.

The chain recombines TRBV7-9 with TRBJ2-7, with a weak D call TRBD2 (5 bases). Trimming took 5 bases from V and 3 from J, leaving 11 bases between them. The CDR3 loop spans 13 amino acids. Germline values: CDR1 SEHNR, CDR2 FQNEAQ (reference sequence). The CDR3 DNA follows: TGTGCCAGCAGCCCTAGGGCGGGCTACGAGCAGTACTTC. Encoded protein: CASSPRAGYEQYF.

This clonotype was seen many times. J is TRBJ2-1 and V is TRBV20-1, with D unresolved. Germline V gene lookup returns CDR1 DFQATT and CDR2 SNEGSKA (reference sequence). This CDR3 contains 15 residues. V lost 0 bases and J 8 bases, leaving 17 bases between the germline ends. CDR3 DNA sequence: TGCAGTGCTAGAGATCTCAGAAAATCTAGGGATGAGCAGTTCTTC. It encodes CSARDLRKSRDEQFF.

V gene TRBV28 combines with J gene TRBJ2-5, with 8 bases fitting TRBD2. Germline V lookup: CDR1 MDHEN, CDR2 SYDVKM. V was clipped by 6 bases and J by 2 bases; unmatched bases: 8. This CDR3 contains 15 residues. This CDR3 is CASSRRGLAQETQYF. For the CDR3, the DNA is TGTGCCAGCAGCCGCCGAGGACTAGCTCAAGAGACCCAGTACTTC.

This clonotype occurred a few times. The gene calls are TRBV7-9 and TRBJ1-5; TRBD1 is a possible D gene (6 bases). The CDR3 spans 17 residues. Trimming removed 1 base at V and 5 bases at J, with 18 bases between. CDR1 is SEHNR and CDR2 is FQNEAQ in the germline V gene (reference sequence). CDR3 region: CASSLGPGHRMDQPQHF. CDR3 DNA sequence: TGTGCCAGCAGCTTAGGCCCGGGACATAGGATGGATCAGCCCCAGCATTTT. Based on the CDR3 plus reference TRBV7-9 and TRBJ1-5, the full variable domain is DTGVSQNPRHKITKRGQNVTFRCDPISEHNRLYWYRQTLGQGPEFLTYFQNEAQLEKSRLLSDRFSAERPKGSFSTLEIQRTEQGDSAMYLCASSLGPGHRMDQPQHFGDGTRLSIL.

The V gene is TRBV6-5, the J gene TRBJ2-1; no reliable D call. V lost 5 bases, J lost 9 bases, and 14 bases lay in between. Germline V lookup: CDR1 MNHEY, CDR2 SVGAGI. CDR3 size: 13 residues. Here the CDR3 DNA reads TGTGCCAGCAGTCGTAGGGCGGAAGCTGAGCAGTTCTTC. Protein product: CASSRRAEAEQFF.

This clonotype was found many times. J is TRBJ2-1 and V is TRBV7-9, with D tentatively TRBD1 or TRBD2 (6 bases each). The CDR3 length is 13 residues. V lost 3 bases and J 9 bases, leaving 12 bases between the germline ends. Germline V lookup: CDR1 SEHNR, CDR2 FQNEAQ (reference sequence). In DNA form, the CDR3 reads TGTGCCAGCAGCTTTTCGGGGGCTGTTGAGCAGTTCTTC. Its protein product is CASSFSGAVEQFF. Supplemented by reference TRBV7-9 and TRBJ2-1, the full variable domain reads DTGVSQNPRHKITKRGQNVTFRCDPISEHNRLYWYRQTLGQGPEFLTYFQNEAQLEKSRLLSDRFSAERPKGSFSTLEIQRTEQGDSAMYLCASSFSGAVEQFFGPGTRLTVL.

The chain has TRBV4-1 and TRBJ2-6; 7 bases agree with TRBD1. Germline V gene lookup returns CDR1 MGHRA and CDR2 YSYEKL. The CDR3 has 18 amino acids. V gave up 0 bases and J gave up 0 bases; unmatched junction bases: 5. The CDR3 spells CASSQDQGVYSGANVLTF. The CDR3 DNA follows: TGCGCCAGCAGCCAAGACCAGGGGGTTTACTCTGGGGCCAACGTCCTGACTTTC.

In this sample, this clonotype turned up many times. The chain has TRBV7-2 and TRBJ2-7; 9 bases line up with TRBD1. V dropped 3 bases and J dropped 7; count of bases not matched to a gene: 7. This CDR3 has 14 residues. Germline-derived CDR1 and CDR2 are SGHTA and FQGNSA. The CDR3 loop reads CASSFDRGSREQYF. Written as DNA, the CDR3 is TGTGCCAGCAGCTTTGACAGGGGGAGTCGTGAGCAGTACTTC.

This clonotype was observed a few times. The rearrangement joins TRBV11-1 to TRBJ2-1, with 12 bases fitting TRBD2. V lost 5 bases and J lost 6; bases outside the gene matches: 8. Per the germline V gene, CDR1 is SGHAT and CDR2 is FQDESV (reference sequence). CDR3 length: 16 amino acids. The CDR3 loop is CASSPGLAGPFNEQFF. The CDR3 region has the DNA TGTGCCAGCAGCCCCGGACTAGCGGGGCCCTTCAATGAGCAGTTCTTC.

CDR3 residues: CASSPAPDRGTSAFF. CDR3 nucleotides: TGTGCCAGCAGCCCGGCCCCCGACCGGGGGACGTCGGCTTTCTTT. The rearrangement uses TRBV12-3 or TRBV12-4 and TRBJ1-1; TRBD1 might be the D (5 bases). V was clipped by 6 bases and J by 11 bases, with 25 bases between them. The CDR3 consists of 15 residues.

The rearrangement joins TRBV4-1 to TRBJ2-4; D is unresolved. CDR3 length: 14 residues. The germline V and J ends were trimmed by 3 bases and 1 base, with 7 bases remaining between them. Germline loops: CDR1 MGHRA, CDR2 YSYEKL. The CDR3 sequence is CASSQNVAKNIQYF. The CDR3 region has the DNA TGCGCCAGCAGCCAGAACGTGGCCAAAAACATTCAGTACTTC.